The sequence of this T cell receptor beta chain was determined in a study of T cell changes during pregnancy in multiple sclerosis. The assay was immunoSEQ multiplex PCR, and TCRdb's table has in-frame clones only and misses some. The sample holds about 40,000 clones, over 80% seen once. Germline V lookup: CDR1 LGHNA, CDR2 YSLEER. After removal of 3 bases from V and 4 bases from J, the junction contained 2 bases not matched to a gene. CDR3 length: 15 amino acids. Specimen: CD4+ T cells from peripheral blood mononuclear cells, collected before pregnancy. The source is a female donor with multiple sclerosis, enrolled in a pregnancy study. The J gene is TRBJ2-7, the V gene TRBV4-3; 14 nucleotides match TRBD2. CDR3: CASSQGLAGVYEQYF. CDR3 DNA sequence: TGCGCCAGCAGCCAGGGACTAGCGGGGGTTTACGAGCAGTACTTC.